This TCR beta chain is from a study of blood T cell repertoires in COVID-19. Study-wide background: PBMCs, B-cell-depleted T cells, or T cells were the source of the cDNA or gDNA that made up the material.

In the original processing: Amplification of reference gene primers was used by the study to estimate nucleated cell counts. Method: immunoSEQ multiplex PCR; TCRdb's copy keeps in-frame clones and lacks some. V and J calls and clone size are those listed in that table; D and trimming were worked out from the DNA. The sample lists around 210,000 clones, 89% seen once, with about 8.1% in the top ten. This CDR3 has 12 amino acids. V dropped 5 bases and J dropped 3 bases, with 7 bases sitting between them. The germline V gene has CDR1 SEHNR and CDR2 FQNEAQ (reference sequence). This study enrolled people aged about 18 to 90 from around 26 US geographic areas. Allocation to cohorts depended on clinical history reported by the participants.

The J gene is TRBJ1-2, the V gene TRBV7-9; D uncertain. The specimen was PBMCs or T cells enriched from blood (not recorded which). The sequence was obtained from a woman aged 18-29 years who had recovered from COVID-19. In nucleotides, the CDR3 is TGTGCCAGCAGCCCACAGTACTATGGCTACACCTTC. It translates to CASSPQYYGYTF.